The 21 T cell receptor beta chains in this list originate from one sample, sequenced in a study of cytomegalovirus exposure and HLA in healthy donors. Amplification used 60 Vbeta primers and 13 Jbeta primers. Profiling relied on immunoSEQ multiplex PCR, and the TCRdb table lists in-frame clones only, not all of them. Of approximately 100,000 clones listed, approximately 75% are singletons. Sequencing input: PBMCs. These receptors came from a woman aged 40-49 years in good health and CMV-seronegative.

In its sample, this clone was seen a few times. This chain links TRBV19 with TRBJ1-4; the D is unclear. CDR3 length: 14 amino acids. V was clipped by 5 bases and J by 4 bases, with 11 bases between them. The germline V gene has CDR1 LNHDA and CDR2 SQIVND (reference sequence). CDR3 DNA sequence: TGTGCCAGTAGTTTGGGCCTTAATAATGAAAAACTGTTTTTT. Translation: CASSLGLNNEKLFF.

The rearrangement uses TRBV13 and TRBJ2-7; tentative D call: TRBD2 (6 bases). CDR1 is PRHDT and CDR2 is FYEKMQ in the germline V gene (reference sequence). V lost 3 bases and J lost 4, with 16 bases in between. This CDR3 has 15 amino acids. The CDR3 sequence is CASSFRQGLKYEQYF. DNA of the CDR3: TGTGCCAGCAGCTTCCGCCAGGGACTTAAGTACGAGCAGTACTTC.

The rearrangement uses TRBV6-5 and TRBJ1-4; no clear D. V lost 8 bases and J lost 5, with 3 bases in between. The CDR3 runs to 10 residues. In germline, CDR1 is MNHEY, CDR2 SVGAGI. As DNA, the CDR3 is TGTGCCAGCGAGAATGAAAAACTGTTTTTT. Translation: CASENEKLFF.

This clone has only one observation. CDR3 protein: CASSEELPQYF. The DNA for the CDR3 is TGTGCCAGCAGCGAAGAGCTCCCCCAGTACTTC. The chain joins TRBV7-9 to TRBJ2-5, with D unresolved. CDR3 size: 11 residues. Germline V CDR1 and CDR2: SEHNR, FQNEAQ (reference sequence). The ends were cut back, 5 bases at V and 9 bases at J, with 10 bases in the middle.

V usage is TRBV5-1 and J usage is TRBJ2-5, with D perhaps matching TRBD2 (5 bases). Trimming removed 0 bases from V and 7 bases from J, with 19 bases in between. This CDR3 comprises 16 residues. Per germline, CDR1 SGHRS and CDR2 YFSETQ. This chain's CDR3 is CASSLGLAGVGRTQYF. The CDR3 bases are TGCGCCAGCAGCTTGGGACTTGCGGGCGTCGGACGGACCCAGTACTTC.

This clone was counted a few times. The chain uses TRBV4-2 and TRBJ2-5; the D gene is possibly TRBD2 (5 bases). The J call is doubtful: the DNA matches TRBJ2-7 better. Germline CDR1 reads LGHNA; CDR2 reads YNFKEQ. The CDR3 covers 12 residues. CDR3 in amino acids: CASSSRAYEQYF. As DNA, the CDR3 is TGTGCCAGCAGCTCGCGGGCCTACGAGCAGTACTTC.

This clone appeared a few times. The V gene is TRBV5-1, the J gene TRBJ2-7, with 11 bases identical to TRBD2. V was pared by 3 bases and J by 5 bases, with 7 bases of the junction left unmatched. The length of the CDR3 is 15 residues. Germline V CDR1 and CDR2: SGHRS, YFSETQ. CDR3: CASSWATSGTDEQYF. The CDR3 DNA follows: TGCGCCAGCAGCTGGGCGACTAGCGGGACCGACGAGCAGTACTTC.

The J gene is TRBJ2-2, the V gene TRBV4-2, with 7 bases aligning to TRBD2. The germline V gene has CDR1 LGHNA and CDR2 YNFKEQ. Losses at the gene ends were 3 bases for V and 3 bases for J; bases not matched to a gene: 7. This CDR3 region has 16 residues. The CDR3 nucleotides are TGTGCCAGCAGCCACGGACTAGAAAGGTACACCGGGGAGCTGTTTTTT. This sequence encodes CASSHGLERYTGELFF.

This chain connects TRBV6-1 to TRBJ2-6; TRBD1 agrees at 7 bases. The germline V gene encodes CDR1 MNHNS and CDR2 SASEGT. The CDR3 covers 15 residues. V trimming: 5 bases; J trimming: 2 bases; junction bases outside the gene matches: 3. The DNA of the CDR3 is TGTGCCAGCAGTTTTGACAGGGCTGGGGCCAACGTCCTGACTTTC. Translation: CASSFDRAGANVLTF.

Concerning this clone: At one boundary the junction diverges from the germline segment, which might be a read error. The sample holds other DNA sequences that translate to the same CDR3. This chain connects TRBV25-1 to TRBJ1-6; D not certain. CDR3 length: 15 residues. Germline values: CDR1 MGHDK, CDR2 SYGVNS. CDR3 sequence (DNA): TGTGCCAGCAGTGTGGCCGGGGTGAGTAATTCCCCCCTCCACTTT. This sequence encodes CASSVAGVSNSPLHF.

The chain has TRBV18 and TRBJ2-5; 10 bases align to TRBD2. Germline loops: CDR1 KGHSH, CDR2 LQKENI. CDR3 length: 16 amino acids. Trimming removed 5 bases from V and 2 bases from J; junction bases left unmatched: 8. The CDR3 region has the DNA TGTGCCAGCTCATTGAGTCAGCGGGGGGGACAAGAGACCCAGTACTTC. Encoded protein: CASSLSQRGGQETQYF.

This clone was seen a handful of times. The chain combines TRBV27 with TRBJ1-2; 10 bases match TRBD1. From germline, CDR1 is MNHEY and CDR2 SMNVEV (reference sequence). The CDR3 sequence is 15 residues long. V was clipped by 0 bases and J by 7 bases; unmatched bases: 5. As DNA, the CDR3 is TGTGCCAGCAGTTTATCCAGGGACAGGGGATTTGGCTACACCTTC. Translated: CASSLSRDRGFGYTF.

The J gene is TRBJ1-2, the V gene TRBV27; 10 bases line up with TRBD1. Looked up from germline, CDR1 is MNHEY and CDR2 is SMNVEV (reference sequence). Trimming removed 6 bases from V and 4 bases from J; junction bases left unmatched: 2. There are 13 residues in the CDR3. CDR3 sequence: CASRGQGIYGYTF. The CDR3, as DNA: TGTGCCAGCAGGGGACAGGGGATCTATGGCTACACCTTC.

The chain joins TRBV19 to TRBJ2-1; weak D call: TRBD2 (5 bases). The CDR3 contains 14 residues. Germline CDR1 and CDR2: LNHDA and SQIVND (reference sequence). Between the trimmed V and J ends, which lost 3 bases and 1 base, there was a span of 7 bases. CDR3 protein: CASSIRGSYNEQFF. The CDR3 DNA reads TGTGCCAGTAGTATCAGAGGGTCCTACAATGAGCAGTTCTTC. Complete variable domain (other parts from reference TRBV19 and TRBJ2-1): DGGITQSPKYLFRKEGQNVTLSCEQNLNHDAMYWYRQDPGQGLRLIYYSQIVNDFQKGDIAEGYSVSREKKESFPLTVTSAQKNPTAFYLCASSIRGSYNEQFFGPGTRLTVL.

CDR3 in amino acids: CASSRDRGSHGYTF. For the CDR3, the DNA is TGTGCCAGCAGTCGGGACAGGGGGTCTCATGGCTACACCTTC. This rearrangement joins TRBV6-6 to TRBJ1-2; 11 nucleotides line up with TRBD1. CDR3 size: 14 residues. Trimming took 5 bases from V and 6 from J; bases not matched to a gene: 5. From germline, CDR1 is MNHNY and CDR2 SVGAGI (reference sequence).

This clone was recorded only once. The junction shows a germline mismatch at one end, possibly a read error. V is TRBV7-9 and J is TRBJ2-5, with 13 nucleotides matching TRBD2. The CDR3 runs to 16 residues. CDR1 is SEHNR and CDR2 is FQNEAQ in the germline V gene (reference sequence). For the CDR3, the DNA is TGTTCCAGCAGCCGACGACTAGCGGGGGGTGACGAGACCCAGTACTTC. Translation gives CSSSRRLAGGDETQYF.

This chain uses TRBV11-3 with TRBJ2-1; 13 positions agree with TRBD2. The CDR3 is 16 residues long. With V trimmed by 5 bases and J by 4 bases, 5 bases remained unmatched. Germline V gene sequence: CDR1 SGHNT, CDR2 YENEEA. The CDR3 sequence: CASSQTSGGPYNEQFF. CDR3 nucleotide sequence: TGTGCCAGCAGCCAGACTAGCGGGGGGCCTTACAATGAGCAGTTCTTC.

This clone was recorded a few times. The genes are TRBV30 and TRBJ2-7; maybe TRBD1 (5 bases). The germline gives CDR1 GTSNPN, CDR2 SVGIG (reference sequence). The CDR3 covers 17 residues. V was cut by 1 base and J by 4 bases, with 23 bases left in between. CDR3 nucleotides: TGTGCCTGGAGTGGGGAAGTCGGGCAGGGTGATCTATACGAGCAGTACTTC. This gives the protein CAWSGEVGQGDLYEQYF.

The gene calls are TRBV19 and TRBJ1-6; 8 bases line up with TRBD1. Germline CDR1 reads LNHDA; CDR2 reads SQIVND (reference sequence). With 7 bases clipped from V and 5 bases from J, the junction kept 7 bases outside the gene matches. The CDR3 is made up of 15 amino acids. Written as DNA, the CDR3 is TGTGCCAGTAAAGGACAGGGTTTCGATAATTCACCCCTCCACTTT. Protein product: CASKGQGFDNSPLHF. Full variable domain (outside the CDR3, taken from reference TRBV19 and TRBJ1-6): DGGITQSPKYLFRKEGQNVTLSCEQNLNHDAMYWYRQDPGQGLRLIYYSQIVNDFQKGDIAEGYSVSREKKESFPLTVTSAQKNPTAFYLCASKGQGFDNSPLHFGNGTRLTVT.

This clone was counted once. The V call is TRBV7-2, the J call TRBJ2-7; 9 bases are shared with TRBD2. The CDR3 loop spans 15 amino acids. V gave up 2 bases and J gave up 7 bases; unmatched junction bases: 9. Germline loops: CDR1 SGHTA, CDR2 FQGNSA. CDR3 nucleotides: TGTGCCAGCAGCTTAAACGCAGCGGGGGGCGGGGAGCAGTACTTC. Its translation: CASSLNAAGGGEQYF. Full variable domain (outside the CDR3, taken from reference TRBV7-2 and TRBJ2-7): GAGVSQSPSNKVTEKGKDVELRCDPISGHTALYWYRQSLGQGLEFLIYFQGNSAPDKSGLPSDRFSAERTGGSVSTLTIQRTQQEDSAVYLCASSLNAAGGGEQYFGPGTRLTVT.

The rearrangement uses TRBV11-2 and TRBJ2-7, with 7 bases matching TRBD1. Germline CDR1 SGHAT, CDR2 FQNNGV. The CDR3 contains 13 residues. The junction had 4 bases not matched to a gene; V was cut back by 8 bases and J by 0 bases. The CDR3 nucleotides read TGTGCCAGCCTTCGGACAGGCTCCTACGAGCAGTACTTC. Translated: CASLRTGSYEQYF.